Each of the 8 T cell receptor beta chains below was sequenced from the same sample in a study of T cell responses to AZD1222 COVID-19 vaccine. Generated by immunoSEQ multiplex PCR, the TCRdb table keeps only in-frame clones and is missing some. The sample holds about 81,000 clones, just over 90% seen once. The sequencing here drew on peripheral blood, taken on day 0 of AZD1222 vaccination. The source is an adult in good health.

The CDR3 loop is CASSISASGTDTQYF. Here the CDR3 DNA reads TGTGCCAGTAGTATTAGTGCTAGCGGCACAGATACGCAGTATTTT. This chain joins TRBV19 and TRBJ2-3; maybe TRBD2 (6 bases). There are 15 residues in the CDR3. The V gene's germline CDR1 is LNHDA and CDR2 SQIVND (reference sequence). The germline V and J ends were trimmed by 3 bases and 1 base, with 11 bases remaining between them.

The V and J genes are TRBV30 and TRBJ2-7; TRBD2 matches 12 bases. This CDR3 is 15 amino acids long. Looked up from germline, CDR1 is GTSNPN and CDR2 is SVGIG (reference sequence). V shed 0 bases, J shed 6 bases, and the junction held 6 bases outside the gene matches. The CDR3 loop reads CAWSVSVGLAGEQYF. The CDR3 nucleotides are TGTGCCTGGAGTGTTTCTGTGGGACTAGCGGGCGAGCAGTACTTC.

This clone has more than one count but fewer than ten. V gene TRBV11-2 combines with J gene TRBJ1-2; D might be TRBD1 (6 bases). Germline values: CDR1 SGHAT, CDR2 FQNNGV. CDR3 length: 13 amino acids. V lost 5 bases and J lost 5, with 12 bases in between. The CDR3 loop reads CASSPGVQYGYTF. In DNA, the CDR3 is TGTGCCAGCAGCCCAGGGGTTCAATATGGCTACACCTTC.

The chain links TRBV12-3 or TRBV12-4 to TRBJ2-5, with TRBD2 as a possible D gene (5 bases). This CDR3 is 13 amino acids long. V lost 4 bases to trimming and J lost 5 bases, with 11 bases between them. CDR3 sequence (DNA): TGTGCCAGCAGTTACTCCGGGATGGAGACCCAGTACTTC. It encodes CASSYSGMETQYF.

V gene TRBV11-3 combines with J gene TRBJ2-1; tentative D call: TRBD2 (6 bases). V gave up 1 base and J gave up 2 bases, with 9 bases separating them. The CDR3 is made up of 15 amino acids. CDR1 is SGHNT and CDR2 is YENEEA in the germline V gene. CDR3 DNA sequence: TGTGCCAGCAGCTTAGGTGGAGGGACCTACAATGAGCAGTTCTTC. It translates to CASSLGGGTYNEQFF. Filled out from reference TRBV11-3 and TRBJ2-1, the complete variable domain reads EAGVVQSPRYKIIEKKQPVAFWCNPISGHNTLYWYLQNLGQGPELLIRYENEEAVDDSQLPKDRFSAERLKGVDSTLKIQPAELGDSAVYLCASSLGGGTYNEQFFGPGTRLTVL.

The gene calls are TRBV15 and TRBJ2-5; D remains unclear. CDR3 length equals 12 residues. Trimming shortened V by 0 bases and J by 5 bases, and 4 bases separated the two germline ends. Germline assignment: CDR1 LNHNV and CDR2 YYDKDF (reference sequence). This CDR3 is CATSRDGETQYF. The CDR3 DNA follows: TGTGCCACCAGCAGAGATGGTGAGACCCAGTACTTC.

This sequence joins TRBV14 and TRBJ2-7; a possible D gene is TRBD1 (5 bases). The germline gives CDR1 SGHDN, CDR2 FVKESK. V was trimmed by 0 bases and J by 9 bases, leaving 12 bases between them. This CDR3 has 13 residues. CDR3 nucleotides: TGTGCCAGCAGCCAAGATCTTGACAGTTCGCAGTACTTC. Amino acid sequence: CASSQDLDSSQYF.

J is TRBJ1-3 and V is TRBV6-5, with a weak D call TRBD1 (5 bases). The CDR3 has 15 residues. Trimming pared 3 bases from V and 1 base from J, leaving 10 bases between. The germline V gene has CDR1 MNHEY and CDR2 SVGAGI. CDR3 nucleotides: TGTGCCAGCAGTTATTGGGGCCCGTCTGGAAACACCATATATTTT. Its translation: CASSYWGPSGNTIYF.